A selection of T cell receptor beta chains follows, all from one sample in a study of memory CD4+ T cells and cytomegalovirus serostatus. The protocol was immunoSEQ multiplex PCR, while the TCRdb copy is restricted to in-frame clones and leaves out a portion. The sample lists 20,000 to 30,000 clones; 70% to 85% were seen once. The specimen sequenced was memory CD4+ T cells from blood. These receptors were collected from an adult in good health and CMV-seronegative. The conserved cysteine and the conserved F or W are not part of the CDR3 here.

v_gene	j_gene	CDR3aa
TRBV28	TRBJ1-2	ASSFPGLTYGYT
TRBV4-1	TRBJ1-5	ASSHGVRQPQH
TRBV4-1	TRBJ2-2	ASSRTDTGELF
TRBV11-2	TRBJ2-5	ASSSGLQETQY
TRBV27	TRBJ1-5	ASSAGRYSNQPQH
TRBV5-6	TRBJ1-1	ASSFGVSLNTEAF
TRBV19	TRBJ1-4	ASRDTGANEKLF
TRBV5-1	TRBJ2-7	ASSQSRVAYEQY
TRBV29-1	TRBJ2-1	SARTSGRANEQF
TRBV5-4	TRBJ2-4	ASSAKLAGAAKNIQY
TRBV7-3	TRBJ1-1	ASSSGTGNTEAF
TRBV6-5	TRBJ2-7	ASSLQAGVRDEQY
TRBV10-3	TRBJ1-2	AISELQGASGYT
TRBV2	TRBJ1-4	ASSSQGINEKLF
TRBV11-3	TRBJ1-3	ASSLDRPGLSNTIY
TRBV29-1	TRBJ1-1	SVEGFEAGSNTEAF
TRBV6-6	TRBJ1-6	ASSPGQGAFVSLH
TRBV12-5	TRBJ2-3	ASGLSLSSGLRQY
TRBV14	TRBJ2-7	ASSHLNRAYEQY
TRBV5-5	TRBJ2-7	ASSLGSGNSYEQY
TRBV5-4	TRBJ1-2	ASSLGPALGYGYT
TRBV11-2	TRBJ2-5	ASSLRSGRQETQY
TRBV9	TRBJ2-3	ASSVAGEVRGTDTQY
TRBV11-2	TRBJ1-1	ASRLRDTEAF
TRBV5-6	TRBJ1-6	ASSLGMTGDAHSPLH
TRBV12-5	TRBJ2-5	ASGSLGETQY
TRBV11-2	TRBJ1-3	ASSPSPNTIY
TRBV6-1	TRBJ2-1	ATPGTSGEQF
TRBV9	TRBJ2-2	ASTYTGELF
TRBV29-1	TRBJ1-5	SVGQGNQPQH
TRBV10-1	TRBJ2-3	ASSDGGRGTDTQY